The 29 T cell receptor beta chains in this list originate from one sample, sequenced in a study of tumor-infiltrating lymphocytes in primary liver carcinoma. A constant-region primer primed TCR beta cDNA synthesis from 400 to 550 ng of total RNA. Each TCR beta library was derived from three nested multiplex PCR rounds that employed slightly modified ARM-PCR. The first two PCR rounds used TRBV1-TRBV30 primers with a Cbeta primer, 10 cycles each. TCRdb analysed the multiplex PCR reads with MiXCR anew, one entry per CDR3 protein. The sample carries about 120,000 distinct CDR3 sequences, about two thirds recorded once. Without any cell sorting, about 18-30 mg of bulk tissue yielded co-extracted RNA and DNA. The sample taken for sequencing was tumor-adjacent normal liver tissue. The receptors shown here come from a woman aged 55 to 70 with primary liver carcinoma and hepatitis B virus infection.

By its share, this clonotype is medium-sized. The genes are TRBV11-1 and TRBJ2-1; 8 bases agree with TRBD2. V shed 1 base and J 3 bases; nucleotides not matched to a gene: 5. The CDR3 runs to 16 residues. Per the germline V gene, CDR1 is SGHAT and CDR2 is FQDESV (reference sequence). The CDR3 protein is CASSLGQAGDYNEQFF. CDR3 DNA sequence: TGTGCCAGCAGCTTAGGACAAGCGGGAGACTACAATGAGCAGTTCTTC.

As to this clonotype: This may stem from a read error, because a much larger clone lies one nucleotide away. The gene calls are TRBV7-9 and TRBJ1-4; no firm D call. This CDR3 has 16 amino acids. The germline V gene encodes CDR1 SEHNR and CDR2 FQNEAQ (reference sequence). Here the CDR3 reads CASSPPLGSSNEKLSF. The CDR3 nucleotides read TGTGCCAGCAGCCCGCCCTTGGGGTCCAGTAATGAAAAACTGTCTTTT.

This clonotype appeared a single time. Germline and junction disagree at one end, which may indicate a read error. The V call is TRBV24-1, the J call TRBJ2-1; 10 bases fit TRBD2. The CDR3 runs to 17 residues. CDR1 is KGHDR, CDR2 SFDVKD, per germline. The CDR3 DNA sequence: TGTGCTACCAGTGTTGGGACTAGCGAGACGCTTTACAATGATCAGTTCTTC. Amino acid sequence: CATSVGTSETLYNDQFF.

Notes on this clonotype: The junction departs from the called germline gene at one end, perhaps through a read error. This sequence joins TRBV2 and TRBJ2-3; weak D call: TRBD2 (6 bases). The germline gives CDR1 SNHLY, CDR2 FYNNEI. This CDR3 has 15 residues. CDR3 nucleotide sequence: TGTGCCAGCAGTTATTCTAGCGCGGGCGGAGATGCGCAGTATTTT. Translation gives CASSYSSAGGDAQYF. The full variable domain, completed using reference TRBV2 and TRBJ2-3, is EPEVTQTPSHQVTQMGQEVILRCVPISNHLYFYWYRQILGQKVEFLVSFYNNEISEKSEIFDDQFSVERPDGSNFTLKIRSTKLEDSAMYFCASSYSSAGGDAQYFGPGTRLTVL.

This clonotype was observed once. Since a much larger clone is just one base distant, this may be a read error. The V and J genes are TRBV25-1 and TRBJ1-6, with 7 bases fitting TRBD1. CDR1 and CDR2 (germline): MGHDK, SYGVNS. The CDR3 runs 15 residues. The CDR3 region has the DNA TGTACCAGCAGTCGACAGGGCGACTATAATTCACCCCTCCACTTT. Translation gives CTSSRQGDYNSPLHF.

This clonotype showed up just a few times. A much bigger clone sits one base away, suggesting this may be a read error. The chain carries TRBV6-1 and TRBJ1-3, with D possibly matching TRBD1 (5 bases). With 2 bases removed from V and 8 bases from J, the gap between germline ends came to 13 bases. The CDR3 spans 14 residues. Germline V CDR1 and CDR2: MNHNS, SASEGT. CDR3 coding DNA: TGTGCCAGCAGTGAACAGGGTTTCCGTGACACCATATATTTT. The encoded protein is CASSEQGFRDTIYF.

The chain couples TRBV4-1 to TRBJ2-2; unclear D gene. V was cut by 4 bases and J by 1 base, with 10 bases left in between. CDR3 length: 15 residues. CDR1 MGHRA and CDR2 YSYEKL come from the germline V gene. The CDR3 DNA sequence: TGCGCCAGCAGCCGAGATGGACGGAACACCGGGGAGCTGTTTTTT. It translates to CASSRDGRNTGELFF.

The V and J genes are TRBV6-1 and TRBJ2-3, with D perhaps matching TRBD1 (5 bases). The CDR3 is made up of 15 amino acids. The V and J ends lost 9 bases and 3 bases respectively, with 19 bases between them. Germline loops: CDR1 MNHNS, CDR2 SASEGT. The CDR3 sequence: CASTMVSRVTDTQYF. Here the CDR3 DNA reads TGTGCCAGTACGATGGTTAGCAGGGTTACAGATACGCAGTATTTT.

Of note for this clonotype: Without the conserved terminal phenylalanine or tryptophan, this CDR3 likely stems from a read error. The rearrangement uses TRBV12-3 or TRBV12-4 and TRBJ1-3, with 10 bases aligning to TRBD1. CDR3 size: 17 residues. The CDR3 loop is CVSTPPGTGASGNTIYS. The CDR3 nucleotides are TGTGTCAGCACTCCACCCGGGACAGGGGCCTCTGGAAACACCATATATTCT.

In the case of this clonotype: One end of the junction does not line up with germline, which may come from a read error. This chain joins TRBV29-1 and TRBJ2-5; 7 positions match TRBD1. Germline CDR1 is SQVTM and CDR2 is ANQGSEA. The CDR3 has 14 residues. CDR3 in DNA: TGCAGCGTTGAGGTAGGGGGCGCCCGAGAGGCCCAGTACTTC. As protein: CSVEVGGAREAQYF. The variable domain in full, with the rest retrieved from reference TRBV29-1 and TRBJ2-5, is SAVISQKPSRDICQRGTSLTIQCQVDSQVTMMFWYRQQPGQSLTLIATANQGSEATYESGFVIDKFPISRPNLTFSTLTVSNMSPEDSSIYLCSVEVGGAREAQYFGPGTRLLVL.

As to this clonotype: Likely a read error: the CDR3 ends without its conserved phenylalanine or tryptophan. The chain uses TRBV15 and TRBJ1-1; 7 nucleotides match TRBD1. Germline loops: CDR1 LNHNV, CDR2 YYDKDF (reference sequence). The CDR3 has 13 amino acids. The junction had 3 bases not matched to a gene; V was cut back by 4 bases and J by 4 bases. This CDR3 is CATSKQGRTEAFL. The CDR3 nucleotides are TGTGCCACCAGCAAACAGGGGCGCACTGAAGCTTTCCTT.

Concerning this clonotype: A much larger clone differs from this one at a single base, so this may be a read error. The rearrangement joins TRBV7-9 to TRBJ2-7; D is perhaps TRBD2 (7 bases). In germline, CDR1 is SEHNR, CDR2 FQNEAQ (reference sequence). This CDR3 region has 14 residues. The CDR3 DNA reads TGTGCCAGCAACTTAAGGGGGGGTCTCTACGAGCAGTACTTC. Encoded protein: CASNLRGGLYEQYF.

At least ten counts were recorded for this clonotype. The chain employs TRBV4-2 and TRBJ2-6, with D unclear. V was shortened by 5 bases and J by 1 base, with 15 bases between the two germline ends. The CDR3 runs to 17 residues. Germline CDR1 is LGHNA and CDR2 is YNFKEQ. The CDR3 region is CASSTSPLASGANVLTF. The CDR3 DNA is TGTGCCAGCAGCACCTCACCCCTCGCGTCTGGGGCCAACGTCCTGACTTTC.

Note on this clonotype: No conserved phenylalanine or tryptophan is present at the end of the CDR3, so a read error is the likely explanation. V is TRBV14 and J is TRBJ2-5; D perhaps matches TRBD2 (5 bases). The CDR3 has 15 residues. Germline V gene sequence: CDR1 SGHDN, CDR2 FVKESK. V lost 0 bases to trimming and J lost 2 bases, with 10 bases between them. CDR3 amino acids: CASSQDLAVQETQYV. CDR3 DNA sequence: TGTGCCAGCAGCCAAGATCTAGCCGTTCAAGAGACCCAGTACGTT.

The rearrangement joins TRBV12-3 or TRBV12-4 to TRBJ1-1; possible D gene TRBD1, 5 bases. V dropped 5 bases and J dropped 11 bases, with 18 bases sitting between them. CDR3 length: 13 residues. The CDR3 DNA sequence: TGTGCCAGCAGTCATAACGGGCTGGGGGGGGCTTTCTTT. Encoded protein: CASSHNGLGGAFF.

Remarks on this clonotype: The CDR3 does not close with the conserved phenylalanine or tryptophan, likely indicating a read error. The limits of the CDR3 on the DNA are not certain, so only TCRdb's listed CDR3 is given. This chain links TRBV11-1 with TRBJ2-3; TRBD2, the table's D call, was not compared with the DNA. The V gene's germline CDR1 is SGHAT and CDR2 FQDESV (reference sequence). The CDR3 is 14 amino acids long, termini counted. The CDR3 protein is CTSSLRQCAGESHL.

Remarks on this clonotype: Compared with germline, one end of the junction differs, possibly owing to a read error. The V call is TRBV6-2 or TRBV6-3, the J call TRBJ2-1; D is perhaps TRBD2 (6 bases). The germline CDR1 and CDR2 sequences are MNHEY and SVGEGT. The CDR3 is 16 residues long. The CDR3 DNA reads TGTGTCAGCAGTTACGATCTTCTAGCGAGGCCGGTGGGGCAGTTCTTC. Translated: CVSSYDLLARPVGQFF.

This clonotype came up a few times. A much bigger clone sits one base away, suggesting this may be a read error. The CDR3 region is CASSEDPPQGTDTQYF. For the CDR3, the DNA is TGTGCCAGCAGCGAAGATCCGCCCCAGGGGACAGATACGCAGTATTTT. The rearrangement links TRBV14 to TRBJ2-3; D is perhaps TRBD1 (6 bases). This CDR3 contains 16 residues. CDR1 is SGHDN, CDR2 FVKESK, per germline.

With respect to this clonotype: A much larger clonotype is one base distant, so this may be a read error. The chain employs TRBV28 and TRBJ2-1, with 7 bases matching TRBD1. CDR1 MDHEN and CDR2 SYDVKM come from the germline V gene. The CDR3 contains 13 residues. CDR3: CASSFRGLGELFF. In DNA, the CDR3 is TGTGCCAGCAGTTTTAGGGGGCTAGGGGAGCTGTTCTTC. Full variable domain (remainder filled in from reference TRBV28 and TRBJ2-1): DVKVTQSSRYLVKRTGEKVFLECVQDMDHENMFWYRQDPGLGLRLIYFSYDVKMKEKGDIPEGYSVSREKKERFSLILESASTNQTSMYLCASSFRGLGELFFGPGTRLTVL.

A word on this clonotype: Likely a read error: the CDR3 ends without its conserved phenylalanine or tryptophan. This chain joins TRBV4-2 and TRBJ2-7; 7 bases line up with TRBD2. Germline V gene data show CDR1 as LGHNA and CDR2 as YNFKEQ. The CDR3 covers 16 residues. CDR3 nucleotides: TGTGCCAACAGCCAAGGGGCCAGTCGCGCGGGGGACGAGCAGTACTCC. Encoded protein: CANSQGASRAGDEQYS.

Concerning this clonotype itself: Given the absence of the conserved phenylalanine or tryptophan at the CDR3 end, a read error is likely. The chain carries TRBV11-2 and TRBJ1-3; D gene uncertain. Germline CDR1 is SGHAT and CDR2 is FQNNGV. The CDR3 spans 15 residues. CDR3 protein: CASSLHTHSGNAIYS. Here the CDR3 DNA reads TGTGCCAGCAGCTTACACACGCACTCTGGAAACGCCATATATTCT.

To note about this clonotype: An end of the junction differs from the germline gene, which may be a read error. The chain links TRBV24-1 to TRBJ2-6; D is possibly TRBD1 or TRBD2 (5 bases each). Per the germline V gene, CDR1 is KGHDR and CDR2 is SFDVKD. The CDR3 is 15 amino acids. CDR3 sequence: CVTSEGRGEANVLTF. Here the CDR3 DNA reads TGTGTCACCAGCGAGGGAAGGGGAGAGGCCAACGTCCTGACTTTC.

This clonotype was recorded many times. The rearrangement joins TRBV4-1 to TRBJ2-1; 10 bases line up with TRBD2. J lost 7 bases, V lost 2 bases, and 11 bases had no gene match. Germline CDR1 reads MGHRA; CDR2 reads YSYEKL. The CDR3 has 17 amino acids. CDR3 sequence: CASSQPKLAGNINEQFF. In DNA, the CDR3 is TGCGCCAGCAGCCAACCCAAACTAGCGGGGAATATTAATGAGCAGTTCTTC.

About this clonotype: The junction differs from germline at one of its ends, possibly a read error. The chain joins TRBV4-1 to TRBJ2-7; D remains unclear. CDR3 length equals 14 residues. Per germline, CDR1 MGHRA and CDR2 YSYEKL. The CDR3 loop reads CASSQAISRYEQCF. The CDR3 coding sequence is TGCGCCAGCAGCCAAGCAATCTCTCGCTATGAGCAGTGCTTC.

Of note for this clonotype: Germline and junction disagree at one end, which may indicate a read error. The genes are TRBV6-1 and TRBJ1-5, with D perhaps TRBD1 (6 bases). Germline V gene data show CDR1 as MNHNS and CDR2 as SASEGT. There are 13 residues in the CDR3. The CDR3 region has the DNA TGTGCCTCCAGGACAGATAGCAATCAGCCCCAGCGTTTT. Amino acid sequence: CASRTDSNQPQRF.

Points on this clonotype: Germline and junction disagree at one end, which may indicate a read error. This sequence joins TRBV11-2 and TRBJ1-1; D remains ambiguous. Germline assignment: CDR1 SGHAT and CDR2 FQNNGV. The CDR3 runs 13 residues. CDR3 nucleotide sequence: TGCGCCAGCAGCGCTAGTTTGAACACTGGAGCTTTCTTT. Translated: CASSASLNTGAFF.

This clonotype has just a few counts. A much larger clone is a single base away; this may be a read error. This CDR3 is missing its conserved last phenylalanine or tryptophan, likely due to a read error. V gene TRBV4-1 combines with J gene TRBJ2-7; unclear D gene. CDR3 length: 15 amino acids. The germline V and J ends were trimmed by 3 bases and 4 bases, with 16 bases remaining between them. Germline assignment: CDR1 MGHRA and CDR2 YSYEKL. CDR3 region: CASSQSNRRNYEQYS. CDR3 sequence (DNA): TGCGCCAGCAGCCAGTCTAACCGGAGAAATTACGAGCAGTACTCC.

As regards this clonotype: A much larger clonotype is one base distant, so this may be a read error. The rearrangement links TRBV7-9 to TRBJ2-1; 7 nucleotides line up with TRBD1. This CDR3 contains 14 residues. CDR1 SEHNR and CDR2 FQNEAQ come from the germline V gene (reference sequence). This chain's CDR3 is CANSPRDSNNEQFF. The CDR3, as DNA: TGTGCCAACAGCCCCCGGGACAGTAACAATGAGCAGTTCTTC.

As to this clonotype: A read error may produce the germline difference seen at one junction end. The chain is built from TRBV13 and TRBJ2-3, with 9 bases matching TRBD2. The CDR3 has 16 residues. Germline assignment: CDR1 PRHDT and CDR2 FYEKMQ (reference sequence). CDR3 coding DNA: TGTGCCAGCATCCCCCGCGGTAGCGGGAGAGCAGATACGCGGTATTTT. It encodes CASIPRGSGRADTRYF.